These 12 T cell receptor beta chains originate from one sample sequenced in a study of T cell responses to AZD1222 COVID-19 vaccine. The assay was immunoSEQ multiplex PCR, and TCRdb's table has in-frame clones only and misses some. The sample comprises roughly 80,000 clones, about 90% of which are singletons, and 4.5% rests with the top ten. Here the sequenced sample was peripheral blood, taken on day 0 of MenACWY control vaccination. These receptors came from an adult in good health.

The chain has TRBV15 and TRBJ1-4; tentative D call: TRBD1 (6 bases). The length of the CDR3 is 16 residues. V lost 5 bases and J lost 0, with 13 bases in between. Germline assignment: CDR1 LNHNV and CDR2 YYDKDF (reference sequence). CDR3 amino acids: CATSGGRKATNEKLFF. In DNA form, the CDR3 reads TGTGCCACCAGCGGGGGCCGAAAGGCAACTAATGAAAAACTGTTTTTT.

The chain carries TRBV7-2 and TRBJ1-1; tentative D call: TRBD1 (5 bases). Trimming took off 4 bases at V and 6 bases at J, with 15 bases between the two ends. Germline assignment: CDR1 SGHTA and CDR2 FQGNSA. CDR3 size: 14 residues. The CDR3 here is CASSSRAREPEAFF. CDR3 bases: TGTGCCAGCAGCTCGAGGGCCAGGGAGCCTGAAGCTTTCTTT. The complete variable domain, with remaining parts taken from reference TRBV7-2 and TRBJ1-1, reads GAGVSQSPSNKVTEKGKDVELRCDPISGHTALYWYRQSLGQGLEFLIYFQGNSAPDKSGLPSDRFSAERTGGSVSTLTIQRTQQEDSAVYLCASSSRAREPEAFFGQGTRLTVV.

In DNA form, the CDR3 reads TGTGCCAGCAGTTACGCGGCCCGCGGCTATGGCTACACCTTC. Encoded protein: CASSYAARGYGYTF. This sequence joins TRBV28 and TRBJ1-2; D is unclear. The germline V gene has CDR1 MDHEN and CDR2 SYDVKM. The CDR3 is made up of 14 amino acids. V was pared by 4 bases and J by 4 bases, with 13 bases between.

The rearrangement uses TRBV10-3 and TRBJ2-2; D gene uncertain. Trimming removed 0 bases at V and 6 bases at J, with 14 bases between. CDR1 and CDR2 from the germline V gene are ENHRY and SYGVKD. The CDR3 loop spans 16 amino acids. The CDR3 bases are TGTGCCATCAGTGAGTCTCGGGTTGGTACGGCCGGGGAGCTGTTTTTT. Amino acid sequence: CAISESRVGTAGELFF.

The chain combines TRBV5-8 with TRBJ2-1, with 11 bases fitting TRBD2. CDR1 and CDR2 from the germline V gene are SGHTS and YDEGEE. J lost 4 bases, V lost 4 bases, and 7 bases had no gene match. The CDR3 is made up of 16 amino acids. The CDR3 reads CASSRGTSGMYNEQFF. In DNA, the CDR3 is TGTGCCAGCAGCCGCGGGACTAGCGGTATGTACAATGAGCAGTTCTTC.

V and J are TRBV6-6 and TRBJ2-5; 9 nucleotides agree with TRBD1. V was clipped by 5 bases and J by 0 bases; unmatched bases: 7. Germline V gene lookup returns CDR1 MNHNY and CDR2 SVGAGI (reference sequence). The CDR3 sequence is 16 residues long. CDR3 coding DNA: TGTGCCAGCAGTATTCCCGGGACAGGGTACCAAGAGACCCAGTACTTC. Protein sequence: CASSIPGTGYQETQYF.

The V and J genes are TRBV7-2 and TRBJ2-2; D not resolved. V lost 6 bases to trimming and J lost 8 bases, with 7 bases between them. CDR1 is SGHTA, CDR2 FQGNSA, per germline. The CDR3 loop spans 11 amino acids. CDR3 nucleotide sequence: TGTGCCAGCAGGTACCAGGGGGAGCTGTTTTTT. Translating gives CASRYQGELFF. The variable domain in full, completed from reference TRBV7-2 and TRBJ2-2, reads GAGVSQSPSNKVTEKGKDVELRCDPISGHTALYWYRQSLGQGLEFLIYFQGNSAPDKSGLPSDRFSAERTGGSVSTLTIQRTQQEDSAVYLCASRYQGELFFGEGSRLTVL.

The chain couples TRBV6-1 to TRBJ1-4; 10 bases agree with TRBD1. Trimming took 0 bases from V and 7 from J; bases not matched to a gene: 5. The CDR3 is 16 amino acids. The germline V gene has CDR1 MNHNS and CDR2 SASEGT. The CDR3 reads CASSEALGTGVEKLFF. CDR3 sequence (DNA): TGTGCCAGCAGTGAAGCGCTTGGGACAGGGGTTGAAAAACTGTTTTTT.

In this sample, this clone turned up a few times. The chain employs TRBV6-5 and TRBJ2-1, with D possibly being TRBD2 (6 bases). The CDR3 consists of 15 residues. CDR1 is MNHEY, CDR2 SVGAGI, per germline. Trimming shortened V by 7 bases and J by 6 bases, and 19 bases separated the two germline ends. In DNA form, the CDR3 reads TGTGCCAGCACCTATTATAGTAGCGGAGGCAATGAGCAGTTCTTC. Protein sequence: CASTYYSSGGNEQFF.

The chain uses TRBV3-1 (or the pseudogene TRBV3-2) and TRBJ1-4, with D maybe TRBD1 (6 bases). Deletions cut 6 bases from V and 1 base from J, with 9 bases between. Per the germline V gene, CDR1 is LGHDT and CDR2 is YNNKEL (reference sequence). The CDR3 covers 14 residues. In DNA, the CDR3 is TGTGCCAGCAGACAACAGGGAACTAATGAAAAACTGTTTTTT. This sequence encodes CASRQQGTNEKLFF.

The chain carries TRBV2 and TRBJ1-1, with D unresolved. V gave up 7 bases and J gave up 0 bases, with 9 bases separating them. The germline V gene encodes CDR1 SNHLY and CDR2 FYNNEI. This CDR3 region has 13 residues. For the CDR3, the DNA is TGTGCCAGCATGGCCAGCCTGAACACTGAAGCTTTCTTT. Protein: CASMASLNTEAFF.

The chain links TRBV6-5 to TRBJ2-7, with no clear D. The CDR3 totals 13 residues. Germline loops: CDR1 MNHEY, CDR2 SVGAGI. V dropped 0 bases and J dropped 1 base, with 4 bases sitting between them. The CDR3 sequence is CASSYSLSYEQYF. Written as DNA, the CDR3 is TGTGCCAGCAGTTACTCTCTGTCCTACGAGCAGTACTTC.